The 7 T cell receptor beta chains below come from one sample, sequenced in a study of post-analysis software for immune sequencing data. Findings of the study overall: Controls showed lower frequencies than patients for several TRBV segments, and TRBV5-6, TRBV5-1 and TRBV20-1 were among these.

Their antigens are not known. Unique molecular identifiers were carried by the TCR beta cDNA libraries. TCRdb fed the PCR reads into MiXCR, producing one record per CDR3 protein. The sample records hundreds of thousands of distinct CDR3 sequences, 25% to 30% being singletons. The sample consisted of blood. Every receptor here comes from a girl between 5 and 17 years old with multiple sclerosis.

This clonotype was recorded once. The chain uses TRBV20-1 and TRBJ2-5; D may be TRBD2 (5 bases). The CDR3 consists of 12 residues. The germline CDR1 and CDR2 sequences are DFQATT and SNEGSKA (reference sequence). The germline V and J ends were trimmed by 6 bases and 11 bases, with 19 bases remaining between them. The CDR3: CSATDFPGEQYF. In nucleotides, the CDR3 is TGCAGTGCCACGGACTTTCCCGGAGAGCAGTACTTC.

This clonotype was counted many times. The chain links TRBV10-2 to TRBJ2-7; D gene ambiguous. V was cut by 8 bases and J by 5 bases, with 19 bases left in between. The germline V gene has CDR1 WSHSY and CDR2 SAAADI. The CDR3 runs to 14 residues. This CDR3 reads CASQRMGGSHEQYF. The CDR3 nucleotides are TGCGCCAGCCAACGGATGGGTGGAAGCCACGAGCAGTACTTC.

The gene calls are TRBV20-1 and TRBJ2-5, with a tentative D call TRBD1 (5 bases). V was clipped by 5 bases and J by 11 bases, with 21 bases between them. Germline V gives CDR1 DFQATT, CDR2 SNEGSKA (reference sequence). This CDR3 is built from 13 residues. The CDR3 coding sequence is TGCAGTGCTGCCCCCGTGGGGCTAAATGAGCAGTACTTC. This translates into CSAAPVGLNEQYF.

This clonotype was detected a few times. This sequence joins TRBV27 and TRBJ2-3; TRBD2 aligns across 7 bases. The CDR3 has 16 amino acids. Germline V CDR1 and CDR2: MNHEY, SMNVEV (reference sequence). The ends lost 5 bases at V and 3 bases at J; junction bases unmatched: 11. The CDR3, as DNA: TGTGCCAGCAGTCCGACGCGGGAGCGTAGTACAGATACGCAGTATTTT. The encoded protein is CASSPTRERSTDTQYF.

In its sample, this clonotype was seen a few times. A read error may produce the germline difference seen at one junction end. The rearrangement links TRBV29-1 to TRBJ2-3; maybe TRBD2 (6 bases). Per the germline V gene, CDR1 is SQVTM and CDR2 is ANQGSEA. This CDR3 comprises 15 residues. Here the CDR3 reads CSVGLPGVITDAQYF. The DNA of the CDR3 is TGCAGCGTTGGGCTTCCGGGAGTGATCACAGATGCGCAGTATTTT.

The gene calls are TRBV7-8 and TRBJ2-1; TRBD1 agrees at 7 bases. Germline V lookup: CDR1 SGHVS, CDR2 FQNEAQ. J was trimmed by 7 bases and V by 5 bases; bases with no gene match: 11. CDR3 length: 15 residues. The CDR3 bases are TGTGCCAGCAGCGTCGACAGGGTACCTGGAAATGAGCAGTTCTTC. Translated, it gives CASSVDRVPGNEQFF. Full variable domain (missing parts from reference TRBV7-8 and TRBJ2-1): GAGVSQSPRYKVAKRGQDVALRCDPISGHVSLFWYQQALGQGPEFLTYFQNEAQLDKSGLPSDRFFAERPEGSVSTLKIQRTQQEDSAVYLCASSVDRVPGNEQFFGPGTRLTVL.

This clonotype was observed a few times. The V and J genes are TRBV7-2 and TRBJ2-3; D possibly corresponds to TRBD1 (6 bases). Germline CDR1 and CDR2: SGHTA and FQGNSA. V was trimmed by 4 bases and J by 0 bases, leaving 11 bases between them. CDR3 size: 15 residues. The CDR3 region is CASSYRVSSTDTQYF. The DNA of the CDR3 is TGTGCCAGCAGCTACAGGGTTTCTAGCACAGATACGCAGTATTTT.